This T cell receptor beta chain was captured by sequencing in a study of CD8 T cells in Susac syndrome. cDNA came from around 0.54 to 1 ug RNA primed by random hexamers. By means of immunoSEQ multiplex PCR, TCR beta CDR3 spanning 54 Vbeta and 13 Jbeta underwent amplification. One entry per CDR3 protein results from TCRdb running MiXCR on the immunoSEQ multiplex PCR reads. The data contain roughly 80,000 distinct CDR3 sequences, approximately 94% of them singletons. The authors sequenced TCR beta from blood CD8+ and CD4+ T cells. Negative isolation yielded CD4+ and CD8+ T cells, and FACS enriched TEMRA cells. General study points: TEMRA cells and active patients showed peak Susac CD8+ clonal expansion.

The CDR3 covers 16 residues. The germline V gene encodes CDR1 SQVTM and CDR2 ANQGSEA. Trimming took 2 bases from V and 0 from J, leaving 15 bases between them. This clonotype was picked up one time. Its specificity is unknown. This chain links TRBV29-1 with TRBJ2-3; D is unresolved. The sample was CD8+ T cells from PBMCs. The source of this sequence is a human donor with Susac syndrome. CDR3: CSVEPPRTSSTDTQYF. The CDR3 DNA is TGCAGCGTTGAACCCCCACGGACCTCTAGCACAGATACGCAGTATTTT.